The subject of this entry is one T cell receptor beta chain. This sample was included in a study of blood T cell repertoires in COVID-19. Overall study context: T cells, B-cell-depleted T cells, or PBMCs provided the cDNA or gDNA that served as material.

The participants were between about 18 and 90 years old and came from 24 US areas. The V gene end was trimmed by 2 bases and the J gene end by 2 bases; junction bases not matched to a gene: 5. This CDR3 has 15 amino acids. Germline V lookup: CDR1 MNHEY, CDR2 SVGAGI. In the original workflow: Amplification of reference gene primers provided the estimated nucleated cell counts. Assay used: immunoSEQ multiplex PCR; TCRdb lists only in-frame clones, some missing. The D gene and trimming were derived from the DNA, and the V and J assignments and clone size from that table. The data contain around 290,000 clones, 89% of them singletons.

The material sequenced was PBMCs or T cells enriched from blood (not recorded which). This receptor was taken from a woman between 40 and 55 years old who had recovered from COVID-19. The chain uses TRBV6-5 and TRBJ1-2; 7 bases align to TRBD1. The CDR3 is CASSYQTGLNYGYTF. The CDR3 region has the DNA TGTGCCAGCAGTTACCAGACAGGGCTAAACTATGGCTACACCTTC.